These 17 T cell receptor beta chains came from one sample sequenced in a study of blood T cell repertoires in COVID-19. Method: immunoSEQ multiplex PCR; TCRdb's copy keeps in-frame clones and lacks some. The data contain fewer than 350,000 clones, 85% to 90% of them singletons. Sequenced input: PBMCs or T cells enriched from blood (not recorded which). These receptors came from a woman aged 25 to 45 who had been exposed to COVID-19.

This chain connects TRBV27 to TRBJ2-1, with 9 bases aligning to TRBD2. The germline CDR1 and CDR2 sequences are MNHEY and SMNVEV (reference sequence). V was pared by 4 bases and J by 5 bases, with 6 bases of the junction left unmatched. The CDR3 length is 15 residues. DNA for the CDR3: TGTGCCAGCAGTTCTCTAGCGGGATGGAACAATGAGCAGTTCTTC. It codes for CASSSLAGWNNEQFF.

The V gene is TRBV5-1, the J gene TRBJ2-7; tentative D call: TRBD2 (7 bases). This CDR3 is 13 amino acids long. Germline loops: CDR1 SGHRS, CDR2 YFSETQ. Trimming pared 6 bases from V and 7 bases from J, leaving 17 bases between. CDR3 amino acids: CASTYRGGEEQYF. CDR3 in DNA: TGCGCCAGCACTTATAGGGGGGGTGAAGAGCAGTACTTC.

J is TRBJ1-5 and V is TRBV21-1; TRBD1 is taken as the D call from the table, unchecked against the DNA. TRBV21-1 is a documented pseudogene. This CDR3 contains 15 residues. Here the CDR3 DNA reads TGTGCCAGCAGCCCGCAGGGTGATGGCAATCAGCCCCAGCATTTT. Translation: CASSPQGDGNQPQHF.

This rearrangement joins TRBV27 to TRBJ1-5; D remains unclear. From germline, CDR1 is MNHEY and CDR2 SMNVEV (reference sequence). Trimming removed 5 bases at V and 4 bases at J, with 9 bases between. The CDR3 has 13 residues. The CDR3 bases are TGTGCCAGCAGTCCCCGCGGAAATCAGCCCCAGCATTTT. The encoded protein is CASSPRGNQPQHF.

This chain's CDR3 is CASSPHSLGQYTEAFF. CDR3 sequence (DNA): TGTGCCAGCAGCCCCCATAGCCTGGGACAGTACACTGAAGCTTTCTTT. The rearrangement links TRBV6-2 or TRBV6-3 to TRBJ1-1; 7 bases align to TRBD1. J was trimmed by 3 bases and V by 6 bases; bases with no gene match: 13. The CDR3 is made up of 16 amino acids. In germline, CDR1 is MNHEY, CDR2 SVGEGT.

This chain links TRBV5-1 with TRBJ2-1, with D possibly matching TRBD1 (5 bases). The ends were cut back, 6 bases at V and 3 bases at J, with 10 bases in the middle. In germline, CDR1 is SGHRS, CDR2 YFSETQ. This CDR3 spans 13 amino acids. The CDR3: CASTTTDYNEQFF. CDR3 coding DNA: TGCGCCAGCACCACGACAGACTACAATGAGCAGTTCTTC.

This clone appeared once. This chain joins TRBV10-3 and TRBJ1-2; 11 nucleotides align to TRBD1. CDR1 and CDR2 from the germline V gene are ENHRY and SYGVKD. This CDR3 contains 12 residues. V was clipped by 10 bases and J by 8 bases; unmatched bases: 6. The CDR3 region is CATWGQGEGYTF. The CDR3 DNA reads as TGTGCCACGTGGGGACAGGGGGAGGGCTACACCTTC.

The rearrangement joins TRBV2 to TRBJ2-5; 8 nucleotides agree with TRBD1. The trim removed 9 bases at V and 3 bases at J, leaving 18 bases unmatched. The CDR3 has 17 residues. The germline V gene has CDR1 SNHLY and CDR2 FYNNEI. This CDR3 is CARSLTTPGGGEETQYF. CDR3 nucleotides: TGTGCCAGATCACTAACCACCCCAGGGGGCGGGGAAGAGACCCAGTACTTC.

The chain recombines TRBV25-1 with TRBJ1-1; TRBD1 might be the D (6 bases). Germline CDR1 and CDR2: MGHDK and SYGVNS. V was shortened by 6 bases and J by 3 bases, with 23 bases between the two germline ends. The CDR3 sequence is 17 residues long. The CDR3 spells CASSGQPMGSWDTEAFF. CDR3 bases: TGTGCCAGCAGCGGACAGCCGATGGGTTCGTGGGACACTGAAGCTTTCTTT.

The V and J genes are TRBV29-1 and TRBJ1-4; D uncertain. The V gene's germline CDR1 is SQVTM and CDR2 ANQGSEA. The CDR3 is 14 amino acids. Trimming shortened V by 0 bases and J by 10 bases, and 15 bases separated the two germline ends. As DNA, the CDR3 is TGCAGCGTTGAAGATGCCGGTTTGAACAGAAAACTGTTTTTT. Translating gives CSVEDAGLNRKLFF.

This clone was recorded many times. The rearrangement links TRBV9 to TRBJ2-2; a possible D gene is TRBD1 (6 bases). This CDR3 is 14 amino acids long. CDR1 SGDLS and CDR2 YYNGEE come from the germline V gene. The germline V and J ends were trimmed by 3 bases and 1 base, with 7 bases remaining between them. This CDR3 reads CASSGTVNTGELFF. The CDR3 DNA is TGTGCCAGCAGCGGGACAGTGAACACCGGGGAGCTGTTTTTT.

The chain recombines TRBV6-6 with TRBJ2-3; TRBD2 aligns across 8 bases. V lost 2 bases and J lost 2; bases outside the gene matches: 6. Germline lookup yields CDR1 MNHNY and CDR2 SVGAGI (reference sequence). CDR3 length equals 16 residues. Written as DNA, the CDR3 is TGTGCCAGCAGTTACGCCACTAGCGGAACCACAGATACGCAGTATTTT. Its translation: CASSYATSGTTDTQYF.

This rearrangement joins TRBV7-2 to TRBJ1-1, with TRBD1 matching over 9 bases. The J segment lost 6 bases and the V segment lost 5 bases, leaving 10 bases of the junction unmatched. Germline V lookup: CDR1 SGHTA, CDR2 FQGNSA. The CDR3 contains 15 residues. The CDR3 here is CASSPRDRVYAEAFF. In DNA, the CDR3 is TGTGCCAGCAGCCCCCGGGACAGGGTCTACGCTGAAGCTTTCTTT.

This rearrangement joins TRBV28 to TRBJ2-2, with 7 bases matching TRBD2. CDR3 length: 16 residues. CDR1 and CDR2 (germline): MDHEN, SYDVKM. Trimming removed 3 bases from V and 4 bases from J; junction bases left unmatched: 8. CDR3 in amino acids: CASSFSGDYLTGELFF. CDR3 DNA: TGTGCCAGCAGTTTTTCGGGGGACTACCTCACCGGGGAGCTGTTTTTT.

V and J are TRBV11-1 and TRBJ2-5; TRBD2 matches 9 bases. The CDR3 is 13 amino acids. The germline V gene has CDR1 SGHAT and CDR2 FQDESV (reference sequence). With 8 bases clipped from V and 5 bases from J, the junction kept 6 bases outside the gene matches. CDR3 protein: CASRRGGFETQYF. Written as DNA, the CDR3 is TGTGCCAGCCGGCGGGGGGGATTCGAGACCCAGTACTTC.

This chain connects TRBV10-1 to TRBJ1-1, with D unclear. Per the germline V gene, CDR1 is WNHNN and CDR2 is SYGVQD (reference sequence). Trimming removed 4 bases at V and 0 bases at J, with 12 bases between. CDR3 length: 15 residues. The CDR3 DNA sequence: TGCGCCAGCAGTGCTTCAAAGAAGCTGAACACTGAAGCTTTCTTT. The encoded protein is CASSASKKLNTEAFF.

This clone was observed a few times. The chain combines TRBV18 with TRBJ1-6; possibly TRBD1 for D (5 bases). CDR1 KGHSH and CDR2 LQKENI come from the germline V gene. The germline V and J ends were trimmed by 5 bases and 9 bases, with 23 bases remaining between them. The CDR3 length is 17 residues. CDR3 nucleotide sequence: TGTGCCAGCTCATCAAACCCTGCGGGGGACTCGGGTTCACCCCTCCACTTT. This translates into CASSSNPAGDSGSPLHF.